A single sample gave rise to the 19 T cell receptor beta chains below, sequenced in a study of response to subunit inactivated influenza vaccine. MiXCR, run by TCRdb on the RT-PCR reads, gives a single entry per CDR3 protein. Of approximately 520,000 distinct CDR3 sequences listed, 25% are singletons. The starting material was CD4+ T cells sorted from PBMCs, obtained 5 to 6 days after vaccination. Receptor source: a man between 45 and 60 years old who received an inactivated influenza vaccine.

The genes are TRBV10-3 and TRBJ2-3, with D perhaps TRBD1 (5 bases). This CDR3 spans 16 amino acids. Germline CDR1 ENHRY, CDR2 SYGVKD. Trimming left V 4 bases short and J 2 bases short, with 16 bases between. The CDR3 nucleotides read TGTGCCATCAGTGGGGGCGGCAGGCGGCCCACAGATACGCAGTATTTT. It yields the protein CAISGGGRRPTDTQYF.

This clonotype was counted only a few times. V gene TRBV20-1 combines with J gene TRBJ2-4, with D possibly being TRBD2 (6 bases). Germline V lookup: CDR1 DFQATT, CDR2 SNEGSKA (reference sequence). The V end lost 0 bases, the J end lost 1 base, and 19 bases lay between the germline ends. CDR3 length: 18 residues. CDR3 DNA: TGCAGTGCTAGAGATTCGGGGGTCCGCTTAGGGGCCAAAAACATTCAGTACTTC. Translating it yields CSARDSGVRLGAKNIQYF.

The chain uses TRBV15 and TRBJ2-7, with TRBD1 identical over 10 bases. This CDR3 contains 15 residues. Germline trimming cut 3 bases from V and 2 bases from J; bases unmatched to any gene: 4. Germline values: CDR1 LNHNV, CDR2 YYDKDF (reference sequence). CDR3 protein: CATSRGQGIAYEQYF. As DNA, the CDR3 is TGTGCCACCAGCAGGGGACAGGGGATAGCCTACGAGCAGTACTTC.

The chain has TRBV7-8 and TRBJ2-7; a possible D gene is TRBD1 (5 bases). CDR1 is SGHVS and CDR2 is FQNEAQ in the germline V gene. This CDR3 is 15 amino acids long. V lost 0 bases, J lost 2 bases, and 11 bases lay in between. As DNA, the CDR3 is TGTGCCAGCAGCTTAGCTGGGGCCAGGACCTACGAGCAGTACTTC. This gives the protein CASSLAGARTYEQYF.

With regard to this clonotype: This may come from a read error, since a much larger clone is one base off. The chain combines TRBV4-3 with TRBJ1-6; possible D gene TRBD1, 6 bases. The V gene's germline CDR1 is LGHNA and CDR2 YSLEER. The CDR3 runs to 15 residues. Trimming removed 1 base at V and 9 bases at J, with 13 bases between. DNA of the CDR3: TGCGCCAGCAGCCAAGTTACAGGGATGAGTTCACCCCTCCACTTT. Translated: CASSQVTGMSSPLHF.

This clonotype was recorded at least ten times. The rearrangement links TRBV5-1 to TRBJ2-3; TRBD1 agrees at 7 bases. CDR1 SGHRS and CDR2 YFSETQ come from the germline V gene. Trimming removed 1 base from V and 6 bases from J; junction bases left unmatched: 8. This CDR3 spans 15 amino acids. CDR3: CASSLKGAFSDTQYF. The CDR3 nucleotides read TGCGCCAGCAGCTTGAAGGGGGCTTTCTCTGATACGCAGTATTTT.

The CDR3 DNA reads as TGCAGTCTGGTCGCGTCCTACAATGAGCAGTTCTTC. Protein sequence: CSLVASYNEQFF. The chain combines TRBV20-1 with TRBJ2-1; D uncertain. From germline, CDR1 is DFQATT and CDR2 SNEGSKA (reference sequence). V was clipped by 8 bases and J by 1 base, with 9 bases between them. This CDR3 spans 12 amino acids.

CDR3 sequence reads: CASSRTLSSTDTQYF. The CDR3 nucleotides read TGTGCCAGCAGTCGGACATTGTCTAGCACAGATACGCAGTATTTT. This chain uses TRBV6-1 with TRBJ2-3; TRBD1 might be the D (5 bases). The CDR3 runs 15 residues. Germline values: CDR1 MNHNS, CDR2 SASEGT. V was trimmed by 5 bases and J by 0 bases, leaving 12 bases between them.

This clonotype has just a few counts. CDR3 sequence reads: CASSGKGVVYGYTF. The CDR3 nucleotides read TGTGCCAGCAGTGGAAAGGGGGTAGTCTATGGCTACACCTTC. This chain connects TRBV12-3 or TRBV12-4 to TRBJ1-2, with D tentatively TRBD1 (6 bases). V lost 5 bases to trimming and J lost 4 bases, with 14 bases between them. CDR3 length: 14 amino acids.

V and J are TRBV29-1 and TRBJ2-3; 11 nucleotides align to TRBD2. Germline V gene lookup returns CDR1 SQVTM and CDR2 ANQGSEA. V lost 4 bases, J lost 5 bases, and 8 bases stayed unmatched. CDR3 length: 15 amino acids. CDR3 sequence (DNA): TGCAGCGTTGGCACCCTAGCGGGGGGAAGAGATACGCAGTATTTT. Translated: CSVGTLAGGRDTQYF.

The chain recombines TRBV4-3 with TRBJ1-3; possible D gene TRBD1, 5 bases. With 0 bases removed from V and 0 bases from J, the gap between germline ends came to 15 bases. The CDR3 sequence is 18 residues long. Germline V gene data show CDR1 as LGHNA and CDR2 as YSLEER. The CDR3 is CASSQDQGTVISGNTIYF. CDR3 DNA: TGCGCCAGCAGCCAAGACCAGGGCACAGTTATCTCTGGAAACACCATATATTTT.

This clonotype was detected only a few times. For the CDR3, the DNA is TGTGCCAGCAGCTTATCAGAAATCAGGAGGTACAATGAGCAGTTCTTC. Protein product: CASSLSEIRRYNEQFF. The chain carries TRBV5-6 and TRBJ2-1, with TRBD2 as a possible D gene (5 bases). Germline CDR1 and CDR2: SGHDT and YYEEEE. V gave up 2 bases and J gave up 4 bases, with 16 bases separating them. CDR3 length: 16 amino acids.

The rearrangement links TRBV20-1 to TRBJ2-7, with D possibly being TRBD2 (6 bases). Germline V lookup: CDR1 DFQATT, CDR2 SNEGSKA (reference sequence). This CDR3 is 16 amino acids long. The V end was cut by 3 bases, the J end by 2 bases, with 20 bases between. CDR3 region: CSASWDWGAGPYEQYF. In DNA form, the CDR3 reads TGCAGTGCTAGTTGGGATTGGGGAGCGGGCCCCTACGAGCAGTACTTC.

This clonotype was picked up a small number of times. The CDR3 nucleotides read TGTGCCACCAGTGACACCGGGACAGTCTCATCAGATACGCAGTATTTT. Its protein product is CATSDTGTVSSDTQYF. This chain joins TRBV24-1 and TRBJ2-3, with 7 nucleotides matching TRBD1. With V trimmed by 4 bases and J by 4 bases, 10 bases remained unmatched. Per germline, CDR1 KGHDR and CDR2 SFDVKD. This CDR3 has 16 amino acids.

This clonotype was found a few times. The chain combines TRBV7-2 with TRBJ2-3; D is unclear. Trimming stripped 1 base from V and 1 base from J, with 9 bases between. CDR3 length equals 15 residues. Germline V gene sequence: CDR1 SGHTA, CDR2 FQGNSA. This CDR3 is CASSLGGYGTDTQYF. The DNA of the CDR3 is TGTGCCAGCAGCTTAGGCGGATACGGCACAGATACGCAGTATTTT.

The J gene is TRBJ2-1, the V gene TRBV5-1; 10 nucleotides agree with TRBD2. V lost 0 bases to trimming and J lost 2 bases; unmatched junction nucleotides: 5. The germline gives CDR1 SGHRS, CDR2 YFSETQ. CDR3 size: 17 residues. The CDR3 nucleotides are TGCGCCAGCAGCTTGGGCGGAGCGGGGGGGCCCTACAATGAGCAGTTCTTC. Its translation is CASSLGGAGGPYNEQFF.

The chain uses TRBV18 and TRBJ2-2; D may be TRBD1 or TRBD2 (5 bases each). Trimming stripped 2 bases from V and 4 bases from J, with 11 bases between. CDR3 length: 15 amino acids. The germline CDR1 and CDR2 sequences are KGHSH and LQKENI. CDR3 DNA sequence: TGTGCCAGCTCACCAGCAGGGACGAGCACCGGGGAGCTGTTTTTT. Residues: CASSPAGTSTGELFF.

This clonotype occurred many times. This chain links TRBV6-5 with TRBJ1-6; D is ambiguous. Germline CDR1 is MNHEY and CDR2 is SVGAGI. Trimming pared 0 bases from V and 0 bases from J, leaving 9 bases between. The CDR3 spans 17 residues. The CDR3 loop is CASSYSGIYSYNSPLHF. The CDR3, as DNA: TGTGCCAGCAGTTACTCCGGTATCTACTCCTATAATTCACCCCTCCACTTT.

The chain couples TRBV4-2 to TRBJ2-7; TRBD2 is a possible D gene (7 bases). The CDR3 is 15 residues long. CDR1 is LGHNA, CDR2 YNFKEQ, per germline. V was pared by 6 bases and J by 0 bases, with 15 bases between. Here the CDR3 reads CASRIEGGGSYEQYF. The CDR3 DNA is TGTGCCAGCAGAATCGAGGGGGGGGGCTCCTACGAGCAGTACTTC.